The 20 T cell receptor beta chains given below trace back to one sample, sequenced in a study of CD8 T cells in Susac syndrome. An input of roughly 0.5 to 1 ug of RNA was subjected to reverse transcription using random hexamers. TCRdb redid the calling of the immunoSEQ multiplex PCR reads with MiXCR, one entry per CDR3 protein. The sample includes about 430,000 distinct CDR3 sequences, roughly 85% seen only once; the top ten take about 0.1%. The sample consisted of CD8+ T cells from PBMCs. These receptors were taken from a human donor with multiple sclerosis.

This sequence joins TRBV9 and TRBJ2-7; D is unresolved. Trimming stripped 1 base from V and 1 base from J, with 6 bases between. Germline CDR1 reads SGDLS; CDR2 reads YYNGEE. The CDR3 is 13 residues long. The CDR3 sequence is CASSVSPSYEQYF. CDR3 coding DNA: TGTGCCAGCAGCGTATCGCCTTCCTACGAGCAGTACTTC.

The chain is built from TRBV27 and TRBJ1-2; a possible D gene is TRBD1 (5 bases). This CDR3 contains 17 residues. Between the trimmed V and J ends, which lost 5 bases and 4 bases, there was a span of 23 bases. Germline CDR1 MNHEY, CDR2 SMNVEV (reference sequence). CDR3 amino acids: CASSKSQRQLSPYGYTF. As DNA, the CDR3 is TGTGCCAGCAGTAAGTCGCAGAGACAGCTTTCCCCCTATGGCTACACCTTC.

This chain uses TRBV10-3 with TRBJ1-2, with 7 bases lining up with TRBD1. The V and J ends lost 3 bases and 2 bases, in that order; junction bases with no gene match: 3. Germline assignment: CDR1 ENHRY and CDR2 SYGVKD. This CDR3 region has 14 residues. For the CDR3, the DNA is TGTGCCATCAGTGATTCGACAGGGAACTATGGCTACACCTTC. Protein product: CAISDSTGNYGYTF.

This clonotype was seen repeatedly, ten times or more. The chain carries TRBV12-3 or TRBV12-4 and TRBJ1-1, with a possible D match to TRBD1 (5 bases). The CDR3 runs 14 residues. The V end was cut by 7 bases, the J end by 0 bases, with 12 bases between. The CDR3 region is CASNTGDLNTEAFF. The CDR3 nucleotides read TGTGCCAGCAATACGGGGGACCTGAACACTGAAGCTTTCTTT.

The V call is TRBV29-1, the J call TRBJ2-7; D is uncertain. This CDR3 spans 11 amino acids. Trimming removed 3 bases at V and 3 bases at J, with 6 bases between. Germline V gene lookup returns CDR1 SQVTM and CDR2 ANQGSEA. DNA for the CDR3: TGCAGCGTTGATGCCGACTACGAGCAGTACTTC. Protein product: CSVDADYEQYF.

The genes are TRBV4-1 and TRBJ2-7; D is perhaps TRBD1 (6 bases). V lost 0 bases, J lost 6 bases, and 15 bases lay in between. Germline V lookup: CDR1 MGHRA, CDR2 YSYEKL. The CDR3 loop spans 15 amino acids. In DNA form, the CDR3 reads TGCGCCAGCAGCCAAGACCCAACAGGGAAAGGCGAGCAGTACTTC. This translates into CASSQDPTGKGEQYF.

The chain recombines TRBV2 with TRBJ2-3; 9 nucleotides line up with TRBD2. The V segment lost 9 bases and the J segment 1 base; nucleotides outside the gene matches: 14. Germline assignment: CDR1 SNHLY and CDR2 FYNNEI. The length of the CDR3 is 17 residues. The CDR3 sequence is CARGYDGPSGGTDTQYF. CDR3 DNA: TGTGCCAGGGGATATGATGGTCCTAGCGGGGGCACAGATACGCAGTATTTT. Supplemented by reference TRBV2 and TRBJ2-3, the full variable domain reads EPEVTQTPSHQVTQMGQEVILRCVPISNHLYFYWYRQILGQKVEFLVSFYNNEISEKSEIFDDQFSVERPDGSNFTLKIRSTKLEDSAMYFCARGYDGPSGGTDTQYFGPGTRLTVL.

The V gene is TRBV28, the J gene TRBJ2-1; 13 nucleotides match TRBD2. The CDR3 totals 16 residues. CDR1 is MDHEN and CDR2 is SYDVKM in the germline V gene. Trimming removed 5 bases from V and 4 bases from J; junction bases left unmatched: 5. DNA of the CDR3: TGTGCCAGCAGTCTCCGGACTAGCGGGGGATACAATGAGCAGTTCTTC. Its protein is CASSLRTSGGYNEQFF.

The chain recombines TRBV27 with TRBJ1-1; possible D gene TRBD1, 5 bases. The CDR3 has 17 residues. Germline assignment: CDR1 MNHEY and CDR2 SMNVEV (reference sequence). The V end was cut by 5 bases, the J end by 3 bases, with 22 bases between. The CDR3 protein is CASSPYPDTGYYTEAFF. The CDR3, as DNA: TGTGCCAGCAGTCCATACCCGGATACAGGTTACTACACTGAAGCTTTCTTT.

The chain joins TRBV29-1 to TRBJ2-5; D not certain. In germline, CDR1 is SQVTM, CDR2 ANQGSEA. This CDR3 region has 13 residues. V lost 1 base and J lost 0, with 6 bases in between. The CDR3 DNA reads as TGCAGCGTTGAAGCGGGCCACCAAGAGACCCAGTACTTC. This gives the protein CSVEAGHQETQYF. Full variable domain (rest looked up from reference TRBV29-1 and TRBJ2-5): SAVISQKPSRDICQRGTSLTIQCQVDSQVTMMFWYRQQPGQSLTLIATANQGSEATYESGFVIDKFPISRPNLTFSTLTVSNMSPEDSSIYLCSVEAGHQETQYFGPGTRLLVL.

This clonotype occurred once. The rearrangement uses TRBV5-6 and TRBJ2-7; weak D call: TRBD1 (6 bases). This CDR3 is 15 amino acids long. Germline V lookup: CDR1 SGHDT, CDR2 YYEEEE. Trimming took 4 bases from V and 2 from J, leaving 16 bases between them. CDR3 protein: CASSPEPGQPYEQYF. The CDR3 region has the DNA TGTGCCAGCAGCCCCGAGCCCGGACAGCCCTACGAGCAGTACTTC.

The chain joins TRBV4-1 to TRBJ1-2; TRBD1 matches 8 bases. The CDR3 is 15 residues long. V was clipped by 0 bases and J by 5 bases; unmatched bases: 5. Germline V gives CDR1 MGHRA, CDR2 YSYEKL. The CDR3 region has the DNA TGCGCCAGCAGCCAAGATAAGGACAGGGAGTATGGCTACACCTTC. Residues: CASSQDKDREYGYTF.

The chain uses TRBV5-1 and TRBJ1-2, with unresolved D. CDR1 is SGHRS, CDR2 YFSETQ, per germline. CDR3 length: 17 amino acids. The germline V and J ends were trimmed by 1 base and 3 bases, with 19 bases remaining between them. CDR3 nucleotides: TGCGCCAGCAGCTTGCCCCCGACACCCCTCTCGCACTATGGCTACACCTTC. Its translation is CASSLPPTPLSHYGYTF.

In its sample, this clonotype was seen once. The chain has TRBV23-1 and TRBJ1-5; a possible D gene is TRBD1 (5 bases). TRBV23-1 is an ORF, with its function uncertain. The V end was cut by 6 bases, the J end by 2 bases, with 23 bases between. The CDR3 is made up of 18 amino acids. CDR3 sequence: CASRLASGTHTRNQPQHF. The DNA of the CDR3 is TGCGCCAGCAGGTTGGCCTCCGGGACCCACACCCGCAATCAGCCCCAGCATTTT.

With respect to this clonotype: A read error may produce the germline difference seen at one junction end. The chain carries TRBV6-2 or TRBV6-3 and TRBJ2-7; 10 bases are a match to TRBD2. This CDR3 has 16 amino acids. Germline V gene data show CDR1 as MNHEY and CDR2 as SVGEGT. The CDR3 is CATPRKLAGTGDEQYF. CDR3 DNA: TGCGCCACACCCCGGAAACTAGCGGGGACGGGCGACGAGCAGTACTTC.

The chain recombines TRBV28 with TRBJ2-7; either TRBD1 or TRBD2 may supply D (5 bases each). CDR3 size: 14 residues. CDR1 and CDR2 from the germline V gene are MDHEN and SYDVKM. Deletions cut 3 bases from V and 4 bases from J, with 13 bases between. The CDR3 loop is CASSLGETQYEQYF. CDR3 sequence (DNA): TGTGCCAGCAGTTTGGGGGAAACCCAGTACGAGCAGTACTTC. The full variable domain, its missing parts supplied by reference TRBV28 and TRBJ2-7, is DVKVTQSSRYLVKRTGEKVFLECVQDMDHENMFWYRQDPGLGLRLIYFSYDVKMKEKGDIPEGYSVSREKKERFSLILESASTNQTSMYLCASSLGETQYEQYFGPGTRLTVT.

V gene TRBV4-1 combines with J gene TRBJ1-1; no clear D. The CDR3 length is 16 residues. V was pared by 8 bases and J by 1 base, with 20 bases between. CDR1 is MGHRA and CDR2 is YSYEKL in the germline V gene. Here the CDR3 reads CASHGLDRHTNTEAFF. Here the CDR3 DNA reads TGCGCCAGCCATGGCCTGGATCGACATACGAACACTGAAGCTTTCTTT.

There are a few counts of this clonotype. The chain uses TRBV6-5 and TRBJ2-2, with unresolved D. V lost 2 bases to trimming and J lost 2 bases, with 6 bases between them. The germline CDR1 and CDR2 sequences are MNHEY and SVGAGI. The CDR3 contains 14 residues. As DNA, the CDR3 is TGTGCCAGCAGTTACGGGTTAAACACCGGGGAGCTGTTTTTT. Translating gives CASSYGLNTGELFF.

V and J are TRBV6-1 and TRBJ2-2; D call uncertain. The CDR3 consists of 12 residues. Trimming took 2 bases from V and 8 from J, leaving 6 bases between them. CDR1 is MNHNS and CDR2 is SASEGT in the germline V gene. The CDR3 region has the DNA TGTGCCAGCAGTGAATTAGGTGGGGAGCTGTTTTTT. Protein product: CASSELGGELFF.

V and J are TRBV20-1 and TRBJ2-5; possible D gene TRBD2, 6 bases. Per germline, CDR1 DFQATT and CDR2 SNEGSKA (reference sequence). This CDR3 comprises 14 residues. V lost 0 bases and J lost 5, with 13 bases in between. CDR3 in DNA: TGCAGTGCTAGAGATGGAGGGGCCCGGGAGACCCAGTACTTC. It encodes CSARDGGARETQYF.